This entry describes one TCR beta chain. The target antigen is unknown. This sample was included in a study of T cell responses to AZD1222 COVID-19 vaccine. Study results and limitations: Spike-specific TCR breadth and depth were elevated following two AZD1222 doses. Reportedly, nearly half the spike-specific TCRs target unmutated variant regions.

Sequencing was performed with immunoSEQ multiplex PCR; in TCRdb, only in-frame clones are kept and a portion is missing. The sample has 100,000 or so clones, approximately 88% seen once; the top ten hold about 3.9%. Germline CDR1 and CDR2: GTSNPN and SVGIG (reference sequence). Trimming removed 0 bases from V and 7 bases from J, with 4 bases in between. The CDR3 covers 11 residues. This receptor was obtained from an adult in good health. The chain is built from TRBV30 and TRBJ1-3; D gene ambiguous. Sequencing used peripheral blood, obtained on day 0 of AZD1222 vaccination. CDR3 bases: TGTGCCTGGAGTGTTAGCAACACCATATATTTT. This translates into CAWSVSNTIYF. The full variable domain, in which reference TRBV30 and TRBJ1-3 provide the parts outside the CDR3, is SQTIHQWPATLVQPVGSPLSLECTVEGTSNPNLYWYRQAAGRGLQLLFYSVGIGQISSEVPQNLSASRPQDRQFILSSKKLLLSDSGFYLCAWSVSNTIYFGEGSWLTVV.